This TCR beta chain stems from a study of OX40 agonist ivuxolimab in advanced cancers. TCRdb's copy holds only in-frame clones and misses some; the assay was immunoSEQ multiplex PCR. The data show 70,000 to 90,000 clones, roughly 90% seen once. This CDR3 is 18 amino acids long. Germline CDR1 and CDR2: LNHDA and SQIVND (reference sequence). V dropped 3 bases and J dropped 1 base, with 19 bases sitting between them. This TCR was recovered from an adult with an advanced solid tumor such as melanoma, head and neck, liver or kidney cancer. The material was CD4+ or CD8+ T cells sorted from blood, obtained in a trial of the OX40 agonist ivuxolimab. The V gene is TRBV19, the J gene TRBJ1-3; perhaps TRBD1 as D (6 bases). CDR3 DNA sequence: TGTGCCAGTAGTATCAGTCAAGCGACAGGAGATTCTGGAAACACCATATATTTT. This sequence encodes CASSISQATGDSGNTIYF.